This is a list of T cell receptor beta chains from one sample in a study of T cell responses to AZD1222 COVID-19 vaccine. The table came from immunoSEQ multiplex PCR; TCRdb's copy has only in-frame clones and leaves some out. The sample holds under 50,000 clones; about 89% are singletons and the top ten take roughly 5.2%. The specimen comprised peripheral blood, sampled 28 days after the second AZD1222 dose. These receptors all come from an adult who received the AZD1222 COVID-19 vaccine. CDR3s include the opening cysteine and the closing phenylalanine or tryptophan. A D gene is named only where the DNA matches it firmly. Clone size appears in some rows only: once, few, many, or a class for an expanded clone.

v_call	d_call	j_call	cdr3_length	clone_size	cdr3_aa	cdr3_nt
TRBV27	TRBD2	TRBJ2-2	16	-	CASSRLAGGLTGELFF	TGTGCCAGCAGCAGACTAGCGGGAGGGTTGACCGGGGAGCTGTTTTTT
TRBV5-1	TRBD1	TRBJ1-1	16	few	CASSTGQGVTNTEAFF	TGCGCCAGCAGCACGGGACAGGGGGTCACAAACACTGAAGCTTTCTTT
TRBV4-2	-	TRBJ1-6	13	-	CASSQVTASPLHF	TGTGCCAGCAGCCAAGTAACAGCTTCACCCCTCCACTTT
TRBV28	-	TRBJ1-4	12	-	CASSLGPEKLFF	TGTGCCAGCAGCCTGGGGCCGGAAAAACTGTTTTTT
TRBV14	-	TRBJ1-1	14	-	CASSQDTLRIEAFF	TGTGCCAGCAGCCAAGATACCTTAAGGATAGAAGCTTTCTTT
TRBV21-1	-	TRBJ2-1	16	-	CASSKEVGSFGDEQFF	TGTGCCAGCAGCAAAGAAGTCGGTTCTTTCGGTGATGAGCAGTTCTTC
TRBV6-6	-	TRBJ2-7	12	-	CASSLQGNEQYF	TGTGCCAGCAGCCTACAGGGAAACGAGCAGTACTTC
TRBV29-1	TRBD2	TRBJ2-7	15	-	CSVEDRASGNGEQYF	TGCAGCGTTGAAGATCGAGCTAGCGGGAATGGCGAGCAGTACTTC
TRBV6-1	TRBD1	TRBJ1-4	16	-	CASSETPGTGNEKLFF	TGTGCCAGCAGTGAAACACCCGGGACAGGGAACGAAAAACTGTTTTTT
TRBV5-1	-	TRBJ2-7	14	once	CASSLTGQPFEQYF	TGCGCCAGCAGCCTCACCGGACAGCCATTCGAGCAGTACTTC
TRBV12-3/TRBV12-4	-	TRBJ1-1	13	-	CASSLVMPGEAFF	TGTGCCAGCAGTTTGGTTATGCCAGGGGAAGCTTTCTTT